This T cell receptor beta chain is drawn from a study of T-cell reconstitution after alpha-beta-depleted transplantation in children. The TCRbeta library was prepared with unique molecular identifiers. TCRdb ran MiXCR on the PCR reads and lists one entry per CDR3 protein. The sample consists of some 490,000 distinct CDR3 sequences, around 12% of them appearing once. The germline V gene encodes CDR1 ENHRY and CDR2 SYGVKD. The length of the CDR3 is 15 residues. With 3 bases removed from V and 1 base from J, the gap between germline ends came to 11 bases. This clonotype appeared a few times. Sequenced material: PBMCs from the stem cell graft donor, taken from the stem cell graft. This TCR came from a human donor who donated a stem cell graft to a child with combined immunodeficiency. This chain joins TRBV10-3 and TRBJ2-3; no reliable D call. The CDR3 protein is CAISEGLQGTDTQYF. The CDR3 DNA follows: TGTGCCATCAGTGAAGGTCTCCAAGGCACAGATACGCAGTATTTT.